The next 24 T cell receptor beta chains were all read from a single sample in a study of beta chain features in type 1 diabetes. cDNA synthesis used the whole RNA isolate, giving expressed TCRB sequences. TCRdb's table, derived via immunoSEQ multiplex PCR, lists solely in-frame clones and lacks some. The sample holds nearly 350,000 clones, 7% to 9% seen once. The sequenced sample was central memory CD4+ T cells from blood. The receptors come from a woman aged 18-29 years in good health.

J is TRBJ1-5 and V is TRBV6-6, with 8 nucleotides matching TRBD1. This CDR3 is 15 amino acids long. The V gene end was trimmed by 6 bases and the J gene end by 1 base; junction bases not matched to a gene: 5. Germline V gives CDR1 MNHNY, CDR2 SVGAGI (reference sequence). The CDR3 loop is CASSVRQGSNQPQHF. The CDR3 bases are TGTGCCAGCAGCGTTCGACAGGGGAGCAATCAGCCCCAGCATTTT.

The CDR3 nucleotides are TGTGCCAGCAGCTCCATTCACCGGACCTACAATGAGCAGTTCTTC. It encodes CASSSIHRTYNEQFF. The chain is built from TRBV11-2 and TRBJ2-1; no firm D call. The length of the CDR3 is 15 residues. Trimming cost V 4 bases and J 2 bases, with 12 bases left between them. Germline values: CDR1 SGHAT, CDR2 FQNNGV. Full variable domain (missing parts from reference TRBV11-2 and TRBJ2-1): EAGVAQSPRYKIIEKRQSVAFWCNPISGHATLYWYQQILGQGPKLLIQFQNNGVVDDSQLPKDRFSAERLKGVDSTLKIQPAKLEDSAVYLCASSSIHRTYNEQFFGPGTRLTVL.

CDR3 protein: CASSDSAGGIDTQYF. CDR3 coding DNA: TGCGCCAGCAGTGACTCAGCGGGAGGTATAGATACGCAGTATTTT. The chain couples TRBV10-1 to TRBJ2-3; 9 bases agree with TRBD2. CDR1 is WNHNN, CDR2 SYGVQD, per germline (reference sequence). J lost 5 bases, V lost 3 bases, and 6 bases had no gene match. The CDR3 spans 15 residues.

In its sample, this clone was seen a few times. The rearrangement links TRBV7-2 to TRBJ2-7; TRBD2 matches 8 bases. In germline, CDR1 is SGHTA, CDR2 FQGNSA. The J segment lost 2 bases and the V segment lost 5 bases, leaving 5 bases of the junction unmatched. This CDR3 contains 14 residues. CDR3 amino acids: CASSGSGTTYEQYF. The CDR3 DNA is TGTGCCAGCAGCGGTAGCGGGACCACCTACGAGCAGTACTTC.

To note about this clone: At one end, the junction sequence differs from germline, possibly due to a read error. This chain links TRBV10-3 with TRBJ2-3; D unresolved. Per the germline V gene, CDR1 is ENHRY and CDR2 is SYGVKD. This CDR3 region has 12 residues. CDR3 residues: CASSPDTDTQYF. The CDR3 nucleotides read TGTGCCAGCAGTCCGGATACAGATACGCAGTATTTT.

V gene TRBV29-1 combines with J gene TRBJ1-5; weak D call: TRBD1 (6 bases). Between the trimmed V and J ends, which lost 6 bases and 5 bases, there was a span of 17 bases. CDR3 length: 14 amino acids. Germline values: CDR1 SQVTM, CDR2 ANQGSEA. The CDR3 DNA sequence: TGCAGCGTCCGCGAGACAGGCTTCGATCAGCCCCAGCATTTT. It yields the protein CSVRETGFDQPQHF.

This clone has more than one count but fewer than ten. The chain recombines TRBV20-1 with TRBJ2-5; D not resolved. Germline values: CDR1 DFQATT, CDR2 SNEGSKA (reference sequence). The CDR3 sequence is 11 residues long. Trimming removed 7 bases at V and 2 bases at J, with 8 bases between. This CDR3 reads CSVGQQETQYF. Here the CDR3 DNA reads TGCAGTGTAGGGCAGCAAGAGACCCAGTACTTC.

This clone has more than one count but fewer than ten. This sample also contains other DNA sequences that code for the same CDR3. The chain has TRBV18 and TRBJ2-1, with D hard to call. The germline V and J ends were trimmed by 1 base and 6 bases, with 10 bases remaining between them. This CDR3 is 14 amino acids long. CDR1 and CDR2 from the germline V gene are KGHSH and LQKENI. The CDR3: CASSPQGYGNEQFF. The CDR3 DNA is TGTGCCAGCTCACCACAGGGCTATGGCAATGAGCAGTTCTTC.

The rearrangement uses TRBV9 and TRBJ2-7; 7 bases are a match to TRBD1. The CDR3 has 15 residues. Germline CDR1 SGDLS, CDR2 YYNGEE. V lost 4 bases, J lost 4 bases, and 11 bases stayed unmatched. The CDR3 region has the DNA TGTGCCAGCAGCATTGGACAGGAGGAGGTTTACGAGCAGTACTTC. It specifies CASSIGQEEVYEQYF.

Regarding this clone: The identical CDR3 is also encoded by other nucleotide sequences in the sample. This chain connects TRBV19 to TRBJ1-1; possibly TRBD1 for D (6 bases). V was clipped by 1 base and J by 5 bases, with 8 bases between them. The CDR3 length is 13 residues. The V gene's germline CDR1 is LNHDA and CDR2 SQIVND (reference sequence). CDR3 nucleotide sequence: TGTGCCAGTAGTATAGGGGGGCAGACTGAAGCTTTCTTT. Its translation is CASSIGGQTEAFF.

The V call is TRBV18, the J call TRBJ2-2; unclear D gene. The germline V gene encodes CDR1 KGHSH and CDR2 LQKENI. CDR3 length: 14 amino acids. V was cut by 6 bases and J by 8 bases, with 16 bases left in between. CDR3 bases: TGTGCCAGCTCCACACGTTCGACGGCAGGGGAGCTGTTTTTT. Its translation is CASSTRSTAGELFF.

V is TRBV19 and J is TRBJ2-7; D ambiguous. The CDR3 is made up of 14 amino acids. V gave up 5 bases and J gave up 4 bases, with 15 bases separating them. Germline values: CDR1 LNHDA, CDR2 SQIVND (reference sequence). The CDR3 DNA reads TGTGCCAGTAGTCCGCTGCCCCGAGGATACGAGCAGTACTTC. It encodes CASSPLPRGYEQYF.

The genes are TRBV10-3 and TRBJ2-2, with D possibly matching TRBD1 (6 bases). CDR3 length equals 16 residues. The V gene lost 0 bases and the J gene lost 1 base, with 9 bases spanning the gap. Germline loops: CDR1 ENHRY, CDR2 SYGVKD. DNA for the CDR3: TGTGCCATCAGTGAGTCGAGGGGGTGGAACACCGGGGAGCTGTTTTTT. Its translation is CAISESRGWNTGELFF.

The rearrangement links TRBV29-1 to TRBJ2-3, with TRBD2 matching 11 bases. The J segment lost 6 bases and the V segment lost 6 bases, leaving 8 bases of the junction unmatched. Germline loops: CDR1 SQVTM, CDR2 ANQGSEA. The length of the CDR3 is 14 residues. The CDR3 is CSVIAGGPGDTQYF. CDR3 coding DNA: TGCAGCGTGATAGCGGGAGGGCCGGGGGATACGCAGTATTTT.

This clone has only a few counts. This chain connects TRBV5-6 to TRBJ2-1; D could derive from TRBD1 or TRBD2 (5 bases each). V lost 4 bases and J lost 5, with 13 bases in between. The length of the CDR3 is 14 residues. Germline values: CDR1 SGHDT, CDR2 YYEEEE. CDR3: CASSDTGPNNEQFF. CDR3 bases: TGTGCCAGCAGCGATACGGGACCCAACAATGAGCAGTTCTTC.

V gene TRBV28 combines with J gene TRBJ2-2; D remains ambiguous. From germline, CDR1 is MDHEN and CDR2 SYDVKM. The CDR3 runs 19 residues. Trimming pared 6 bases from V and 7 bases from J, leaving 30 bases between. The CDR3 sequence is CASSIRSHSRKRAGGELFF. The CDR3 bases are TGTGCCAGCAGCATCCGAAGTCACAGCAGGAAACGGGCCGGCGGGGAGCTGTTTTTT.

The chain is built from TRBV2 and TRBJ1-1, with D perhaps TRBD1 (6 bases). Looked up from germline, CDR1 is SNHLY and CDR2 is FYNNEI. The CDR3 covers 12 residues. V was shortened by 6 bases and J by 5 bases, with 10 bases between the two germline ends. For the CDR3, the DNA is TGTGCCAGCAGCTACAGGGTTACTGAAGCTTTCTTT. This translates into CASSYRVTEAFF.

This clone was found a few times. The rearrangement joins TRBV6-5 to TRBJ2-1; D possibly uses TRBD1 or TRBD2 (5 bases each). Germline V gene data show CDR1 as MNHEY and CDR2 as SVGAGI. The CDR3 runs to 15 residues. V was clipped by 6 bases and J by 0 bases, with 12 bases between them. CDR3 amino acids: CASSPKGSSYNEQFF. The CDR3 bases are TGTGCCAGCAGCCCGAAGGGGAGCTCCTACAATGAGCAGTTCTTC.

The V gene is TRBV29-1, the J gene TRBJ2-7; perhaps D is TRBD1 or TRBD2 (6 bases each). The CDR3 extends over 13 amino acids. From germline, CDR1 is SQVTM and CDR2 ANQGSEA. V was shortened by 7 bases and J by 6 bases, with 19 bases between the two germline ends. CDR3 DNA sequence: TGCAGCGGAGGGGGTGAGCGGGCCCCCGAGCAGTACTTC. It encodes CSGGGERAPEQYF.

This CDR3 is CASNKEGREYNEQYF. DNA for the CDR3: TGTGCCAGTAACAAGGAAGGCAGGGAGTATAACGAGCAGTACTTC. V gene TRBV10-3 combines with J gene TRBJ2-7, with D perhaps given as TRBD1 or TRBD2 (5 bases each). V was pared by 10 bases and J by 5 bases, with 24 bases between. The CDR3 length is 15 residues. The germline V gene has CDR1 ENHRY and CDR2 SYGVKD.

This sequence joins TRBV29-1 and TRBJ2-7, with D perhaps given as TRBD1 or TRBD2 (5 bases each). Germline values: CDR1 SQVTM, CDR2 ANQGSEA. The CDR3 contains 12 residues. V gave up 1 base and J gave up 5 bases, with 9 bases separating them. CDR3 nucleotide sequence: TGCAGCGTTGAAGGGGGGTCCCACGAGCAGTACTTC. This encodes CSVEGGSHEQYF.

The rearrangement links TRBV21-1 to TRBJ2-1; the DNA was not compared with TRBD2, the D call given in the table. TRBV21-1 is marked as a pseudogene. The CDR3 covers 16 residues. For the CDR3, the DNA is TGTGCCAGCAGCAAAGGGAGGGGCGAATTGTACAATGAGCAGTTCTTC. Amino acids: CASSKGRGELYNEQFF.

This clone has only a few counts. This sequence joins TRBV7-8 and TRBJ2-2; a possible D gene is TRBD2 (5 bases). Trimming pared 7 bases from V and 4 bases from J, leaving 13 bases between. The CDR3 sequence is 14 residues long. Germline CDR1 SGHVS, CDR2 FQNEAQ. CDR3 coding DNA: TGTGCCAGCATGCATACGGGAAGCACCGGGGAGCTGTTTTTT. It specifies CASMHTGSTGELFF.

V gene TRBV7-2 combines with J gene TRBJ2-3; D gene unclear. Trimming cost V 5 bases and J 1 base, with 10 bases left between them. The length of the CDR3 is 14 residues. Germline CDR1 SGHTA, CDR2 FQGNSA. CDR3 sequence: CASSPWTGTDTQYF. The CDR3 DNA follows: TGTGCCAGCAGCCCCTGGACGGGCACAGATACGCAGTATTTT.